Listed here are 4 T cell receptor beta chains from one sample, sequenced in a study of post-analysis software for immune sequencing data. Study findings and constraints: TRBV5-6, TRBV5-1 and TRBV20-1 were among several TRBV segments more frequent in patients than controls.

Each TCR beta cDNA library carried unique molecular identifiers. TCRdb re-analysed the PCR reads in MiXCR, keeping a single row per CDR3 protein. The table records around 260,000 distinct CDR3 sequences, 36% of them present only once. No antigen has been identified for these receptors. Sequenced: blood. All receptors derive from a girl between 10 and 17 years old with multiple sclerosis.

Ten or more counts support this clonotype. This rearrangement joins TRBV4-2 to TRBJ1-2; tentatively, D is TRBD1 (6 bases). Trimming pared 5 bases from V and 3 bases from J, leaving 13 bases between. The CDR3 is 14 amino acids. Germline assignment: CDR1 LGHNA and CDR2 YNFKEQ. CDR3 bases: TGTGCCAGCAGCGCGGACAGATTGGACTATGGCTACACCTTC. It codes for CASSADRLDYGYTF.

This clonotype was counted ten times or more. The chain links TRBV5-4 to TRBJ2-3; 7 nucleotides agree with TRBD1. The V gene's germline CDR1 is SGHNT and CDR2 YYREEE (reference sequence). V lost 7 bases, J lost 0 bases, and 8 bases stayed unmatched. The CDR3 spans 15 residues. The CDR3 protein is CASGDRRSSTDTQYF. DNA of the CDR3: TGTGCCAGCGGGGACAGAAGATCTAGCACAGATACGCAGTATTTT.

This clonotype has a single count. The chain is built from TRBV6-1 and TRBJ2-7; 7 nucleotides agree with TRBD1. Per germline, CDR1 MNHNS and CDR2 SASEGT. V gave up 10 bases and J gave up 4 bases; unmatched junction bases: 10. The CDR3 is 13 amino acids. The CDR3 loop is CAIRAGGFYEQYF. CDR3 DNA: TGTGCCATCCGGGCAGGGGGATTTTACGAGCAGTACTTC.

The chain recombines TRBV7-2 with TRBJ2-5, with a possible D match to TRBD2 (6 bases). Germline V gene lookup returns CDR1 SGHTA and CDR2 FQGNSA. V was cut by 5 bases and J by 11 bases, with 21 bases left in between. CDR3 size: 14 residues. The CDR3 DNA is TGTGCCAGCAGCCCCGGGACTCCCCAGGGTGAGCAGTACTTC. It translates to CASSPGTPQGEQYF.